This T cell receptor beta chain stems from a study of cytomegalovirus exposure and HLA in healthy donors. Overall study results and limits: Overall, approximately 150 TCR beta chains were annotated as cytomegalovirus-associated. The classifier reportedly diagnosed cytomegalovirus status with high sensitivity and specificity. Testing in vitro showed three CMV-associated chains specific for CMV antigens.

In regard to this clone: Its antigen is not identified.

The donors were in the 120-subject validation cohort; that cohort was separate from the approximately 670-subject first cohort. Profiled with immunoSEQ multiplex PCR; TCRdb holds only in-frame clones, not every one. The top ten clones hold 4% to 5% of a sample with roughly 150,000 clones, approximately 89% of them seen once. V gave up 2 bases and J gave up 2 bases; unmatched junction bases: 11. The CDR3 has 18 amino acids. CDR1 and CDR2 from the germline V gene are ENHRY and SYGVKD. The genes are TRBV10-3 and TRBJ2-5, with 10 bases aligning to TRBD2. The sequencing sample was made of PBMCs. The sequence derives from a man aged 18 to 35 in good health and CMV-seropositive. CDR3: CAISEAASGSSVQETQYF. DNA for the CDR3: TGTGCCATCAGTGAGGCGGCTAGCGGGAGTTCTGTACAAGAGACCCAGTACTTC.